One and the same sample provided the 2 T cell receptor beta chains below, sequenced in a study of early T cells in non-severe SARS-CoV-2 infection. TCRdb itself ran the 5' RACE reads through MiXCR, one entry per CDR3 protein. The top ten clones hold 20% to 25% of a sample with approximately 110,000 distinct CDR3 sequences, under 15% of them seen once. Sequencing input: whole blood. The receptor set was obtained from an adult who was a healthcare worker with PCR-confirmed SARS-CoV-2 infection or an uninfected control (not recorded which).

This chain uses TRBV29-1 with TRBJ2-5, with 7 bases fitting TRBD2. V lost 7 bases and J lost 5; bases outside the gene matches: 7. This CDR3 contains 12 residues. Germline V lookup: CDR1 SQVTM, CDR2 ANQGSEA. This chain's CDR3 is CSAAGVLETQYF. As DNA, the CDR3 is TGCAGCGCTGCGGGGGTTTTGGAGACCCAGTACTTC. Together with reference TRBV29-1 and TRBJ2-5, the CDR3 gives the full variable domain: SAVISQKPSRDICQRGTSLTIQCQVDSQVTMMFWYRQQPGQSLTLIATANQGSEATYESGFVIDKFPISRPNLTFSTLTVSNMSPEDSSIYLCSAAGVLETQYFGPGTRLLVL.

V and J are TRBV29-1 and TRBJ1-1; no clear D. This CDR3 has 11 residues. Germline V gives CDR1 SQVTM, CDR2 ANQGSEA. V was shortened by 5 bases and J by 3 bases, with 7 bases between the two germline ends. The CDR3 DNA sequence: TGCAGCGTTCCCTTACACACTGAAGCTTTCTTT. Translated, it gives CSVPLHTEAFF.